What follows describes a single TCR beta chain. The antigen remains unidentified. Measured with immunoSEQ multiplex PCR; TCRdb has only the in-frame clones, and not every one. The table lists about 65,000 clones, around 77% of them singletons. The sample belongs to a study of radiation and T cells in renal cell carcinoma. Findings and caveats of the study: Baseline intratumoral clonotype presence is unknown without pretreatment biopsies.

The time point was: blood 2 weeks post-SBRT. Treatment of the sample: 15 Gy SBRT to primary tumor, nephrectomy 4 weeks later. After SBRT, blood was collected at 2 and 4 weeks, plus baseline. The tumor was a clear cell renal cell carcinoma. Looked up from germline, CDR1 is SGHTA and CDR2 is FQGNSA. V shed 7 bases and J shed 3 bases, with 7 bases lying between them. This CDR3 spans 12 amino acids. J is TRBJ1-5 and V is TRBV7-2; D is undetermined. This receptor was taken from a man in his sixties with renal cell carcinoma. The source was blood, collected from a patient whose treatment included radiotherapy and nephrectomy. The CDR3 nucleotides are TGTGCCAGCACCCGAGACAATCAGCCCCAGCATTTT. Amino acid sequence: CASTRDNQPQHF.